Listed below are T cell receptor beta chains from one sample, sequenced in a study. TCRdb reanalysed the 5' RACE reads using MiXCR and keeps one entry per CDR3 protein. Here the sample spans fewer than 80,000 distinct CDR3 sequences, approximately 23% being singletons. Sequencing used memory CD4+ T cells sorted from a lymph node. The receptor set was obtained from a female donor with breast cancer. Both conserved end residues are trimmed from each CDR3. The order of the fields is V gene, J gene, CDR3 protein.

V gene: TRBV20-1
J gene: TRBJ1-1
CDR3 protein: SAGGNTEAF

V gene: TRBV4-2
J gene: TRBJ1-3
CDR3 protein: ASSQDVGPGNTIY

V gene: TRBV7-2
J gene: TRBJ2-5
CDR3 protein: ASSLALGETQY

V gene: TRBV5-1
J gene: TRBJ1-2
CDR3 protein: ASSLRVGVPSYGYT

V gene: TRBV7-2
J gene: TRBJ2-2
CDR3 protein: ASSLVSATQIGSGELF

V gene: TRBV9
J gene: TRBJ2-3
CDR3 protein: ASSVEGGADTQY

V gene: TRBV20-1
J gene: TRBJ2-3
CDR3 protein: SARAGGSSPDTQY

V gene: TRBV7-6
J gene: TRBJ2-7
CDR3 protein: ASSLGTPSRSFDEQY

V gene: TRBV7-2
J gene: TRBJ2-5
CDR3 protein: ASSPTLSRAQETQY

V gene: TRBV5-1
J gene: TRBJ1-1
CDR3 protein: ASSLVGQNTEAF

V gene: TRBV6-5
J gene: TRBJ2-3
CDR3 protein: ASSYSKSTGSDTQY

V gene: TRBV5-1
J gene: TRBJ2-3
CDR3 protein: ASSLSGSSTDTQY

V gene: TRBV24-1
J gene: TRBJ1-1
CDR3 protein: ATSDRTGYSEAF

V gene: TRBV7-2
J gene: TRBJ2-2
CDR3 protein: ASSQGQGSTGELF

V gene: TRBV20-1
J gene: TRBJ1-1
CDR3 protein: SARDRGRFGNTEAF

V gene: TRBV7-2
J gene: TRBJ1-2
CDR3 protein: ASSYSTYRGPEGYT

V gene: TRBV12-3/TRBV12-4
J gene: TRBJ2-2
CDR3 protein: ASINGGRGTGELF

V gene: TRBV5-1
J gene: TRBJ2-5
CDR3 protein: ASSLAGSRETQY

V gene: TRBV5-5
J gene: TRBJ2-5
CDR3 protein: ASSPQGEETQY

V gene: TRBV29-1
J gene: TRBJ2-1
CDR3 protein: SVEVGGSSYNEQF

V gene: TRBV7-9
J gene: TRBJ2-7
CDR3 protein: ASSFGQGMDEQY

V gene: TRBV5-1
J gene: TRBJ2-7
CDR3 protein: ASSSLQGGDEQY

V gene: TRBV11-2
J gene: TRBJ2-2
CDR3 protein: ASTAHSNTGELF

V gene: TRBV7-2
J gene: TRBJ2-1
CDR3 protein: ASSLGPGQRGKSGRSRIYNEQF

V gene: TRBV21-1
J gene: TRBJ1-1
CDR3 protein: ASSKYGAALNTEAF

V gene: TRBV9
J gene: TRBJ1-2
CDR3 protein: ASSAPTGNPL

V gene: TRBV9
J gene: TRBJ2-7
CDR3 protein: ASSPGRGAYEQY

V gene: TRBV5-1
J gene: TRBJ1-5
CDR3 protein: ASALGSNSNQPQH

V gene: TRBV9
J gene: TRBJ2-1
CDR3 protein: ASSSDSFPF

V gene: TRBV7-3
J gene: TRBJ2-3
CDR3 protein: ASSLSAGDTQY

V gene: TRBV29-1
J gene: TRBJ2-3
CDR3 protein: SVGQAPQY

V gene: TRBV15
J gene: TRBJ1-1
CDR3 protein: ATSRRDRVNTEAF

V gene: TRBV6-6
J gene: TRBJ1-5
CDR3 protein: ASRAGTGNQPQH

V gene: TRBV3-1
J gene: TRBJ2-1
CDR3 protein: ASSQDLRESSYNEQF

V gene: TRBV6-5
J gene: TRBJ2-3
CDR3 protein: ASSRLLGDTQY

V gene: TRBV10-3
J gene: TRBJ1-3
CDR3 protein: AIKDSQGNTIY

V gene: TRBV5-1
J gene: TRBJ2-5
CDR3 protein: ASSLRGQGVLETQY

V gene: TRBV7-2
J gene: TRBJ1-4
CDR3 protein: ASSFQGGTEKLF

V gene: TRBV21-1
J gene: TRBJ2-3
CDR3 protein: ASSKSSSLEY

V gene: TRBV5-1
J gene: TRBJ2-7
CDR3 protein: ASSFGLPSSYEQY

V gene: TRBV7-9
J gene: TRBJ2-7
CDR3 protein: ASSSSTGGLYEQY

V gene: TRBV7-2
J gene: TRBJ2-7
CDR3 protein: ASSLAFPSYEQY

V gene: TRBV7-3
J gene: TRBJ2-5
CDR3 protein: ASSLGGKEGETQY

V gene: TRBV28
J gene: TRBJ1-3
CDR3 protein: ASSTDRLRY

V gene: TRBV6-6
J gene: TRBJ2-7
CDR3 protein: ASKNLAGHSYEQY

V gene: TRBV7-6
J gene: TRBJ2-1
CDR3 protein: ASSGGKGYNEQF

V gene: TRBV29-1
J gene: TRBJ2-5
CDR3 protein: SVGSGEETQY

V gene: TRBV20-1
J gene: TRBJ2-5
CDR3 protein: SAGYGGGARETQY

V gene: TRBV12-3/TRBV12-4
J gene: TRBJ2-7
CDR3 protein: ASSLNLHEQY

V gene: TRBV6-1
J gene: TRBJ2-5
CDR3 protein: ASSDSGRAGETQY

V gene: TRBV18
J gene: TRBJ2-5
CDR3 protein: ASSPRGSETQY

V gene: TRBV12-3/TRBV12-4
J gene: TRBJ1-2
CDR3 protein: ASSYTGNYGYT

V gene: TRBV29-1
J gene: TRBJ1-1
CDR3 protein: SVAVRVNTEAF

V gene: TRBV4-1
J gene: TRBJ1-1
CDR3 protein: ASSQERGRRDTEAF

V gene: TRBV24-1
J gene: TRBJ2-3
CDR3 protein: ATSEGGGSTDTQY

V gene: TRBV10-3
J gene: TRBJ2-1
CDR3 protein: AISEYNEQF

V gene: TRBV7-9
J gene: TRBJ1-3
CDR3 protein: ASSFGTGGDTIY

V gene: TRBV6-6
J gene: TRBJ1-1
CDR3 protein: ASSLGTGSGNTEAF

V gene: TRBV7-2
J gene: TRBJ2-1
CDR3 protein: ASSAEGLAAYNEQF

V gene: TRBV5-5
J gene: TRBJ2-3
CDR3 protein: ASRARQGWDADTQY